This T cell receptor beta chain was obtained from a study of blood T cell repertoires in COVID-19. About the study: Sample material is recorded as cDNA or gDNA derived from T cells, B-cell-depleted T cells, or PBMCs.

Authors' methods: The assay estimated nucleated cells by amplifying reference gene primers. Measured with immunoSEQ multiplex PCR; TCRdb has only the in-frame clones, and not every one. Clone size and the V and J calls come from that table; the DNA yielded D and trimming. Among some 150,000 clones listed, approximately 84% were seen once. The germline gives CDR1 MNHEY, CDR2 SVGAGI. V gave up 4 bases and J gave up 8 bases; unmatched junction bases: 3. The CDR3 contains 13 residues. The chain joins TRBV6-5 to TRBJ1-2, with 11 bases fitting TRBD1. The receptor was isolated from a human donor in a cohort sampled during active COVID-19. What was sequenced was peripheral blood. CDR3 amino acids: CASSSGTGGGYTF. DNA of the CDR3: TGTGCCAGCAGTTCCGGGACAGGGGGGGGCTACACCTTC.